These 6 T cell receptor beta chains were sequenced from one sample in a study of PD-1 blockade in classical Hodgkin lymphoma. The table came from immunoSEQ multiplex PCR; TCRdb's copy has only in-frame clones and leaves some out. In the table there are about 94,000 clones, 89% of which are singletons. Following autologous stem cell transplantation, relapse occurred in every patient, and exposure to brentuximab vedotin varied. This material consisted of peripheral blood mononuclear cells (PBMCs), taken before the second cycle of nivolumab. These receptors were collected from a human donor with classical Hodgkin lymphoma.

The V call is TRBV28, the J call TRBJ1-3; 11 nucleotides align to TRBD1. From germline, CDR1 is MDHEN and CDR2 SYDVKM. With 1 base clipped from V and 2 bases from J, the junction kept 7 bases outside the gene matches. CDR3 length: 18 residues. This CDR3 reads CASSLSPGQGATGNTIYF. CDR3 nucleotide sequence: TGTGCCAGCAGTTTATCCCCCGGACAGGGGGCCACTGGAAACACCATATATTTT.

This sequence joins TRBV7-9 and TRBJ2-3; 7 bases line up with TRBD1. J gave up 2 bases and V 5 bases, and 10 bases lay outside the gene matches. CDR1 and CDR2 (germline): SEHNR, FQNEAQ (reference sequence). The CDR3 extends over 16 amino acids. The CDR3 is CASSPQGIMTTDTQYF. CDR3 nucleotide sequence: TGTGCCAGCAGCCCACAGGGGATCATGACCACAGATACGCAGTATTTT.

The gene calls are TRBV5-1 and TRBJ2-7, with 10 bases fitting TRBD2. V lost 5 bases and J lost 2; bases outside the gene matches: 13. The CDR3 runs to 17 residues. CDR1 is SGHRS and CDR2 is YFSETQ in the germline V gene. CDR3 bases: TGCGCCAGCAGAATGTCGGCGCTAGCGGGAGACACCTACGAGCAGTACTTC. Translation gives CASRMSALAGDTYEQYF.

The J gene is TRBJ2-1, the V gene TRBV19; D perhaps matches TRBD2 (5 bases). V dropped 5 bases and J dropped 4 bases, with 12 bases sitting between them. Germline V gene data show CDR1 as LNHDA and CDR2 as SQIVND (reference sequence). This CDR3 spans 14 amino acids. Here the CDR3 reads CASSFPGGYNEQFF. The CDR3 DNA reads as TGTGCCAGTAGTTTCCCCGGAGGTTACAATGAGCAGTTCTTC.

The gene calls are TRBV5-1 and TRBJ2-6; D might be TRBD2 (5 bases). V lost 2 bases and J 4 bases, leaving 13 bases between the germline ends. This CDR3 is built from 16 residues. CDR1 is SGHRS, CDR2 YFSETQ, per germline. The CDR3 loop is CASSFGILTGANVLTF. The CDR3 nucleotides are TGCGCCAGCAGCTTCGGGATTTTGACCGGGGCCAACGTCCTGACTTTC.

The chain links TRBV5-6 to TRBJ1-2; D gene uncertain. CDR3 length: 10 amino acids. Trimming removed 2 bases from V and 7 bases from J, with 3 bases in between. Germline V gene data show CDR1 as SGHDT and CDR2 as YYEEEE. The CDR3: CASSFVGYTF. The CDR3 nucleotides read TGTGCCAGCAGCTTCGTTGGCTACACCTTC.